This TCR beta chain comes out of a study of CD8+ T cells in alopecia areata. About the study: For treated patients, severity scores reflected the percentage of scalp area affected.

With 3 bases clipped from V and 3 bases from J, the junction kept 1 base outside the gene matches. The CDR3 is made up of 13 amino acids. Germline V gene data show CDR1 as KGHSH and CDR2 as LQKENI. The treatment denotes: oral pan-JAK inhibitor, 5-10 mg twice daily. Following RNA extraction, reverse transcription yielded cDNA that acted as the sequencing template. Profiling relied on immunoSEQ multiplex PCR, and the TCRdb table lists in-frame clones only, not all of them. The data show some 170,000 clones, less than 75% seen once. Sequenced material: CD4+ T cells sorted from blood, taken at approximately week 55, from a patient treated with tofacitinib. The TCR sequence derives from a human donor with alopecia areata. The chain recombines TRBV18 with TRBJ2-5; 7 bases fit TRBD2. In nucleotides, the CDR3 is TGTGCCAGCTCACCCACTAGCGAAGAGACCCAGTACTTC. Protein: CASSPTSEETQYF. Variable domain in full (rest from reference TRBV18 and TRBJ2-5): NAGVMQNPRHLVRRRGQEARLRCSPMKGHSHVYWYRQLPEEGLKFMVYLQKENIIDESGMPKERFSAEFPKEGPSILRIQQVVRGDSAAYFCASSPTSEETQYFGPGTRLLVL.